This entry features one TCR beta chain sequence. Its antigen remains unidentified. V shed 4 bases, J shed 4 bases, and the junction held 6 bases outside the gene matches. Germline V lookup: CDR1 SEHNR, CDR2 FQNEAQ (reference sequence). CDR3 length equals 14 residues. The data originate from a study of blood T cells in healthy people across ages. The study, taken as a whole, reports: The lack of PBMC sorting stopped any conclusive naive versus antigen-experienced comparison.

Together with a sample-barcoded 5' primer, a J-beta primer mix was included in a second PCR lasting about 6 to 11 cycles. A single record per CDR3 protein comes from TCRdb applying MiXCR to the 5' RACE reads. The data contain about 1.4 million distinct CDR3 sequences, approximately 60% of them singletons. Healthy Caucasians from Russia aged roughly 6 to 90 served as donors. Peripheral blood, around 9.4 milliliters per donor, was collected. The J gene is TRBJ1-2, the V gene TRBV7-9, with 7 bases that match TRBD1. This TCR came from a man younger than 35 in good health. The sequenced sample consisted of blood. CDR3 sequence reads: CASSSGQPLYGYTF. In DNA, the CDR3 is TGTGCCAGCAGCTCGGGACAGCCGCTCTATGGCTACACCTTC.